This T cell receptor (beta chain) was captured by sequencing in a study of technical replicates of blood from several donors. The method was immunoSEQ multiplex PCR; TCRdb's version includes in-frame clones alone and lacks a portion of them. Of 72,000 or so clones listed, 92% are singletons. Per the germline V gene, CDR1 is SGHTS and CDR2 is YDEGEE. The V gene end was trimmed by 2 bases and the J gene end by 1 base; junction bases not matched to a gene: 7. The CDR3 is 16 residues long. Only a few counts were recorded for this clone. The V call is TRBV5-8, the J call TRBJ2-5; TRBD1 matches 8 bases. The sequenced sample consisted of T cells isolated from PBMCs. The clonotype originates from a human donor in good health. CDR3 protein: CASSFIGTGTQETQYF. As DNA, the CDR3 is TGTGCCAGCAGCTTTATAGGGACAGGCACCCAAGAGACCCAGTACTTC.